Listed below are T cell receptor beta chains from one sample, sequenced in a study of molecular identifiers for immune sequencing clone quantification. MiXCR, applied by TCRdb to the PCR reads, yields one record per CDR3 protein. The data contain nearly 650,000 distinct CDR3 sequences, roughly 23% of them singletons. The specimen was naive CD8+ T cells from blood, with Jurkat cell RNA spiked in. The receptors were gathered from a human donor in good health. Some libraries in this study had Jurkat cell RNA spiked in. Both conserved end residues are part of each CDR3. Each record gives: J gene, V gene, D gene, clone size, CDR3 DNA, CDR3 protein. The D gene is left open where the match is weak. Clone size is not always given. Where it is, it says once, few, many or a class for expanded clones.

J gene: TRBJ1-5
V gene: TRBV6-2/TRBV6-3
D gene: NA
clone size: many
CDR3 DNA: TGTGCCAGCAGTGGATGGGGGGAGAGGGAGCCCCAGCATTTT
CDR3 protein: CASSGWGEREPQHF

J gene: TRBJ1-6
V gene: TRBV6-1
D gene: NA
clone size: few
CDR3 DNA: TGTGCCAGCAGAACAGCTAATTCACCCCTCCACTTT
CDR3 protein: CASRTANSPLHF

J gene: TRBJ2-1
V gene: TRBV29-1
D gene: NA
clone size: NA
CDR3 DNA: TGCAGCGGGAAAGACTACAATGAGCAGTTCTTC
CDR3 protein: CSGKDYNEQFF

J gene: TRBJ2-7
V gene: TRBV20-1
D gene: TRBD1
clone size: NA
CDR3 DNA: TGCAGTGCTAGAGTTAGGGACAGCGCCTACGAGCAGTACTTC
CDR3 protein: CSARVRDSAYEQYF

J gene: TRBJ2-7
V gene: TRBV7-6
D gene: TRBD1
clone size: few
CDR3 DNA: TGTGCCAGCAGCCCGGACAGGGTGATGGTCTACGAGCAGTACTTC
CDR3 protein: CASSPDRVMVYEQYF

J gene: TRBJ2-7
V gene: TRBV29-1
D gene: NA
clone size: NA
CDR3 DNA: TGCAGCGGGAGGGACGGCAGCTCCTACGAGCAGCACTTC
CDR3 protein: CSGRDGSSYEQHF

J gene: TRBJ2-1
V gene: TRBV7-8
D gene: TRBD1
clone size: NA
CDR3 DNA: TGTGCCAGCAGCTTAGAGACAGACAGGGGGCAGGGTGAGCAGTTCTTC
CDR3 protein: CASSLETDRGQGEQFF

J gene: TRBJ1-1
V gene: TRBV4-3
D gene: NA
clone size: many
CDR3 DNA: TGCGCCAGCAGCCAAGAAGTAACCATGAGTGAAGCTTTCTTT
CDR3 protein: CASSQEVTMSEAFF

J gene: TRBJ2-3
V gene: TRBV20-1
D gene: NA
clone size: NA
CDR3 DNA: TGCAGTGCTAGAGTTACCCCCGGAGATACGCAGTATTTT
CDR3 protein: CSARVTPGDTQYF

J gene: TRBJ2-7
V gene: TRBV3-1
D gene: NA
clone size: NA
CDR3 DNA: TGTGCCGGCAGCCAATACTCCTACGAGCAGTACTTC
CDR3 protein: CAGSQYSYEQYF

J gene: TRBJ2-7
V gene: TRBV6-6
D gene: NA
clone size: many
CDR3 DNA: TGTGCCAGCAGTCTTCGTGGTCATAGCTCCTACGAGCAGTACTTC
CDR3 protein: CASSLRGHSSYEQYF

J gene: TRBJ1-6
V gene: TRBV20-1
D gene: TRBD1
clone size: few
CDR3 DNA: TGCAGTGCTAGAGATTTAGGGGGCTCAAATTCACCCCTCCACTTT
CDR3 protein: CSARDLGGSNSPLHF

J gene: TRBJ1-5
V gene: TRBV27
D gene: NA
clone size: NA
CDR3 DNA: TGTGCCAGCAGTTCCCCCCCGGACCCCCAGCATTTT
CDR3 protein: CASSSPPDPQHF

J gene: TRBJ2-2
V gene: TRBV7-7
D gene: TRBD2
clone size: NA
CDR3 DNA: TGTGCTAGCAGCTCGAGTTTAGCGGGAGGCACCGGGGAGCTGTTTTTT
CDR3 protein: CASSSSLAGGTGELFF

J gene: TRBJ2-3
V gene: TRBV7-9
D gene: NA
clone size: few
CDR3 DNA: TGTGCCAGCAGCTTACCGCCGGAGGATACGCAGTATTTT
CDR3 protein: CASSLPPEDTQYF

J gene: TRBJ1-1
V gene: TRBV5-1
D gene: NA
clone size: NA
CDR3 DNA: TGCGCCAGCAGTCCTGGACGGATGAACACTGAAGCTTTCTTT
CDR3 protein: CASSPGRMNTEAFF

J gene: TRBJ2-2
V gene: TRBV7-9
D gene: NA
clone size: many
CDR3 DNA: TGTGCCAGCAGCTTTGGGACGGGGGCCCTCACCACCGGGGAGCTGTTTTTT
CDR3 protein: CASSFGTGALTTGELFF

J gene: TRBJ1-1
V gene: TRBV5-1
D gene: NA
clone size: few
CDR3 DNA: TGCGCCAGCAGCTTGTCGACGAACACTGAAGCTTTCTTT
CDR3 protein: CASSLSTNTEAFF

J gene: TRBJ2-5
V gene: TRBV4-3
D gene: TRBD1
clone size: few
CDR3 DNA: TGCGCCAGCAGCCACCACAGGGGAATCCAAGAGACCCAGTACTTC
CDR3 protein: CASSHHRGIQETQYF

J gene: TRBJ1-4
V gene: TRBV27
D gene: NA
clone size: many
CDR3 DNA: TGTGCCAGCACGTCTGGTGAAAAACTGTTTTTT
CDR3 protein: CASTSGEKLFF

J gene: TRBJ2-4
V gene: TRBV9
D gene: NA
clone size: many
CDR3 DNA: TGTGCCAGCAGCGTAAAGAAGGTGATTCGACTAGGGAAAAACATTCAGTACTTC
CDR3 protein: CASSVKKVIRLGKNIQYF

J gene: TRBJ2-2
V gene: TRBV6-5
D gene: NA
clone size: few
CDR3 DNA: TGTGCCAGCAGCCCCGGCGACAACACCGGGGAGCTGTTTTTT
CDR3 protein: CASSPGDNTGELFF

J gene: TRBJ1-5
V gene: TRBV6-1
D gene: NA
clone size: many
CDR3 DNA: TGTGCCAGCAGTGGGCAGGACGGAGGGTATAGCAATCAGCCCCAGCATTTT
CDR3 protein: CASSGQDGGYSNQPQHF

J gene: TRBJ2-2
V gene: TRBV7-9
D gene: TRBD2
clone size: few
CDR3 DNA: TGTGCCAGCAGCTCCCTAGCGGGAGTTACCACCGGGGAGCTGTTTTTT
CDR3 protein: CASSSLAGVTTGELFF

J gene: TRBJ2-7
V gene: TRBV4-3
D gene: TRBD1
clone size: NA
CDR3 DNA: TGCGCCAGCAGCCAAGATTACACCGGACAGGGGGGCTCCTACGAGCAGTACTTC
CDR3 protein: CASSQDYTGQGGSYEQYF

J gene: TRBJ2-1
V gene: TRBV20-1
D gene: TRBD2
clone size: few
CDR3 DNA: TGCAGTGCTAGTAGACTAGCGGTTTACAATGAGCAGTTCTTC
CDR3 protein: CSASRLAVYNEQFF

J gene: TRBJ2-2
V gene: TRBV3-1
D gene: NA
clone size: NA
CDR3 DNA: TGTGCCAGCAGCCAAGAAAGTCCGGGAGTAGCTTCGGGGGAGCTGTTTTTT
CDR3 protein: CASSQESPGVASGELFF

J gene: TRBJ2-1
V gene: TRBV5-6
D gene: TRBD2
clone size: NA
CDR3 DNA: TGTGCCAGCAGCTTGGGAGCGGGAGCTAATGAGCAGTTCTTC
CDR3 protein: CASSLGAGANEQFF

J gene: TRBJ2-7
V gene: TRBV4-3
D gene: NA
clone size: few
CDR3 DNA: TGCGCCAGCAGCCCAAAGGGGCAGTACTTC
CDR3 protein: CASSPKGQYF

J gene: TRBJ1-5
V gene: TRBV27
D gene: TRBD1
clone size: NA
CDR3 DNA: TGTGCCAGCAGAGGACAGGGAGATCAGCCCCAGCATTTT
CDR3 protein: CASRGQGDQPQHF

J gene: TRBJ2-2
V gene: TRBV6-6
D gene: NA
clone size: NA
CDR3 DNA: TGTGCCAGCACCCGGGTATTACACAACACCGGGGAGCTGTTTTTT
CDR3 protein: CASTRVLHNTGELFF

J gene: TRBJ1-3
V gene: TRBV28
D gene: TRBD1
clone size: NA
CDR3 DNA: TGTGCCAGCAGCGGTCGGGACAGGGGGCGGTCTGGAAACACCATATATTTT
CDR3 protein: CASSGRDRGRSGNTIYF